The 27 T cell receptor beta chains below come from one sample, sequenced in a study of a mutant IDH1 vaccine in newly diagnosed glioma. As to time point: week 35, safety follow-up. Each dose of the vaccine consisted of 300 ug of mutant IDH1 20-mer peptide, with topical imiquimod. The method was immunoSEQ multiplex PCR; TCRdb's version includes in-frame clones alone and lacks a portion of them. The sample contains about 32,000 clones, more than 75% of which appear only once. The antigens of these receptors remain unknown. The sequencing used PBMCs, collected from a glioma patient whose treatment included an IDH1 peptide vaccine. These receptors were taken from a man between 25 and 39 years old with glioma.

This clone was detected once. The rearrangement uses TRBV7-9 and TRBJ1-1; unclear D gene. Trimming took 1 base from V and 9 from J, leaving 9 bases between them. Germline CDR1 is SEHNR and CDR2 is FQNEAQ (reference sequence). The CDR3 covers 12 residues. This CDR3 is CASSLVVGQAFF. DNA of the CDR3: TGTGCCAGCAGCTTAGTGGTCGGGCAAGCTTTCTTT.

CDR3 loop: CSVEIQGTGELFF. The DNA for the CDR3 is TGCAGCGTTGAAATACAGGGGACCGGGGAGCTGTTTTTT. V is TRBV29-1 and J is TRBJ2-2, with TRBD1 matching over 7 bases. The CDR3 is made up of 13 amino acids. Germline assignment: CDR1 SQVTM and CDR2 ANQGSEA. Trimming removed 2 bases from V and 5 bases from J; junction bases left unmatched: 2.

The chain couples TRBV27 to TRBJ1-1; possible D gene TRBD1, 6 bases. From germline, CDR1 is MNHEY and CDR2 SMNVEV (reference sequence). Trimming removed 8 bases from V and 3 bases from J, with 19 bases in between. This CDR3 has 15 residues. CDR3 nucleotides: TGTGCCAGCCGTTCCGGGGGGGGGCGGGACACTGAAGCTTTCTTT. Translating gives CASRSGGGRDTEAFF.

The gene calls are TRBV4-2 and TRBJ2-2, with TRBD1 identical over 10 bases. Germline V gene data show CDR1 as LGHNA and CDR2 as YNFKEQ. V trimming: 4 bases; J trimming: 5 bases; junction bases outside the gene matches: 7. This CDR3 contains 16 residues. The CDR3 is CASSLWTGGGTGELFF. The CDR3 DNA reads as TGTGCCAGCAGCCTATGGACAGGGGGGGGAACCGGGGAGCTGTTTTTT.

This chain uses TRBV4-2 with TRBJ1-3; 8 bases match TRBD1. The CDR3 has 15 amino acids. CDR1 is LGHNA, CDR2 YNFKEQ, per germline. Germline trimming cut 4 bases from V and 4 bases from J; bases unmatched to any gene: 6. CDR3: CASSPRQGMGNTIYF. DNA for the CDR3: TGTGCCAGCAGCCCACGACAGGGGATGGGAAACACCATATATTTT.

The chain is built from TRBV5-1 and TRBJ2-7; TRBD2 might be the D (7 bases). The CDR3 consists of 15 residues. V was pared by 5 bases and J by 0 bases, with 15 bases between. Germline-derived CDR1 and CDR2 are SGHRS and YFSETQ. CDR3 amino acids: CASSREDSDSYEQYF. CDR3 nucleotide sequence: TGCGCCAGCAGTCGGGAGGACAGTGACTCCTACGAGCAGTACTTC.

The V and J genes are TRBV18 and TRBJ1-3, with 8 bases fitting TRBD1. This CDR3 has 17 amino acids. Germline loops: CDR1 KGHSH, CDR2 LQKENI. J was trimmed by 3 bases and V by 6 bases; bases with no gene match: 13. The CDR3 DNA reads as TGTGCCAGCTCTCTCACTGGACAGGGCTCAAATGGAAACACCATATATTTT. Translated: CASSLTGQGSNGNTIYF.

The CDR3 protein is CASSEAGTPVYGYTF. The CDR3 region has the DNA TGTGCCAGCAGTGAAGCGGGCACCCCTGTTTATGGCTACACCTTC. The V call is TRBV25-1, the J call TRBJ1-2; D ambiguous. Germline lookup yields CDR1 MGHDK and CDR2 SYGVNS. There are 15 residues in the CDR3. Between the trimmed V and J ends, which lost 2 bases and 5 bases, there was a span of 15 bases.

V gene TRBV7-2 combines with J gene TRBJ1-2; D gene ambiguous. V was shortened by 2 bases and J by 5 bases, with 12 bases between the two germline ends. The CDR3 runs 14 residues. Germline V lookup: CDR1 SGHTA, CDR2 FQGNSA. CDR3 residues: CASSLYPPPYGYTF. The CDR3 bases are TGTGCCAGCAGCTTATACCCCCCCCCGTATGGCTACACCTTC.

In this sample, this clone turned up once. The chain couples TRBV5-1 to TRBJ2-7, with 10 bases that match TRBD2. The CDR3 spans 15 residues. Germline V gene lookup returns CDR1 SGHRS and CDR2 YFSETQ. Losses at the gene ends were 0 bases for V and 2 bases for J; bases not matched to a gene: 2. This CDR3 is CASSLELAGPYEQYF. For the CDR3, the DNA is TGCGCCAGCAGCTTGGAACTAGCGGGACCCTACGAGCAGTACTTC.

The chain links TRBV5-5 to TRBJ1-1; 10 nucleotides align to TRBD1. CDR3 length: 17 amino acids. Germline values: CDR1 SGHKS, CDR2 YYEKEE (reference sequence). Trimming took 4 bases from V and 0 from J; bases not matched to a gene: 9. Here the CDR3 DNA reads TGTGCCAGCAGCAGCAGACAGGGGGCTATAATGAACACTGAAGCTTTCTTT. As protein: CASSSRQGAIMNTEAFF. Full variable domain (missing parts from reference TRBV5-5 and TRBJ1-1): DAGVTQSPTHLIKTRGQQVTLRCSPISGHKSVSWYQQVLGQGPQFIFQYYEKEERGRGNFPDRFSARQFPNYSSELNVNALLLGDSALYLCASSSRQGAIMNTEAFFGQGTRLTVV.

The chain recombines TRBV10-1 with TRBJ1-3; D unclear. V was clipped by 2 bases and J by 0 bases, with 11 bases between them. The germline V gene has CDR1 WNHNN and CDR2 SYGVQD (reference sequence). CDR3 length: 16 amino acids. The DNA of the CDR3 is TGCGCCAGCAGTGAGGGCAGTTTTCTCTCTGGAAACACCATATATTTT. It encodes CASSEGSFLSGNTIYF.

V and J are TRBV11-2 and TRBJ1-2; D not certain. Germline V CDR1 and CDR2: SGHAT, FQNNGV. CDR3 size: 14 residues. V shed 3 bases and J shed 0 bases, with 8 bases lying between them. CDR3 sequence: CASSLPGSNYGYTF. CDR3 DNA: TGTGCCAGCAGCTTGCCGGGATCTAACTATGGCTACACCTTC.

This clone is categorized as medium-sized. Additional DNA sequences in this sample encode the identical CDR3. The chain is built from TRBV7-2 and TRBJ1-2; 10 nucleotides line up with TRBD1. In germline, CDR1 is SGHTA, CDR2 FQGNSA. V lost 4 bases to trimming and J lost 5 bases; unmatched junction nucleotides: 1. This CDR3 contains 13 residues. CDR3 in DNA: TGTGCCAGCAGCTCGGGACAGGGGTATGGCTACACCTTC. Its protein product is CASSSGQGYGYTF.

The rearrangement links TRBV18 to TRBJ1-3; possibly TRBD1 for D (6 bases). The CDR3 loop spans 16 amino acids. Germline V gene lookup returns CDR1 KGHSH and CDR2 LQKENI. Trimming removed 3 bases at V and 4 bases at J, with 16 bases between. Here the CDR3 reads CASSPYSGVSGNTIYF. Here the CDR3 DNA reads TGTGCCAGCTCACCCTATTCAGGGGTTTCAGGAAACACCATATATTTT.

This clone was picked up a small number of times. The V call is TRBV14, the J call TRBJ1-1, with 7 bases that match TRBD1. The junction had 6 bases not matched to a gene; V was cut back by 0 bases and J by 2 bases. CDR3 length: 16 residues. In germline, CDR1 is SGHDN, CDR2 FVKESK. The CDR3 DNA is TGTGCCAGCAGCCAAGATGTCGGACAGGCAAACACTGAAGCTTTCTTT. This gives the protein CASSQDVGQANTEAFF.

The V and J genes are TRBV6-5 and TRBJ2-7, with a possible D match to TRBD1 (5 bases). CDR1 is MNHEY, CDR2 SVGAGI, per germline. The V end lost 3 bases, the J end lost 2 bases, and 11 bases lay between the germline ends. The CDR3 contains 14 residues. The CDR3 nucleotides are TGTGCCAGCAGTTATAGAAGGGGCCCCTACGAGCAGTACTTC. Protein sequence: CASSYRRGPYEQYF.

V gene TRBV6-1 combines with J gene TRBJ2-5; tentatively, D is TRBD2 (5 bases). V was clipped by 2 bases and J by 5 bases, with 12 bases between them. The CDR3 sequence is 14 residues long. Germline V CDR1 and CDR2: MNHNS, SASEGT. CDR3 DNA sequence: TGTGCCAGCAGTGAACCCGGGGTAGAGGAGACCCAGTACTTC. Translating gives CASSEPGVEETQYF.

V usage is TRBV5-5 and J usage is TRBJ2-4; either TRBD1 or TRBD2 may supply D (6 bases each). V shed 4 bases and J shed 5 bases, with 16 bases lying between them. The CDR3 is made up of 15 amino acids. The germline gives CDR1 SGHKS, CDR2 YYEKEE (reference sequence). The CDR3 nucleotides are TGTGCCAGCAGCCCACAAGGGGGGCGGGAAAACATTCAGTACTTC. Translating gives CASSPQGGRENIQYF.

This clone was detected only a few times. In DNA, the CDR3 is TGTGCCAGCAGCTTAGGCAGGGGCTATGGCTACACCTTC. Residues: CASSLGRGYGYTF. V gene TRBV7-8 combines with J gene TRBJ1-2; tentative D call: TRBD1 (6 bases). This CDR3 has 13 amino acids. Per germline, CDR1 SGHVS and CDR2 FQNEAQ. V was pared by 1 base and J by 4 bases, with 7 bases between.

This chain connects TRBV29-1 to TRBJ1-2; possibly TRBD1 for D (5 bases). The germline V gene encodes CDR1 SQVTM and CDR2 ANQGSEA. The CDR3 extends over 13 amino acids. Trimming stripped 3 bases from V and 4 bases from J, with 12 bases between. The CDR3 DNA reads as TGCAGCGTTGAGGGACTTTCCTTCTATGGCTACACCTTC. As protein: CSVEGLSFYGYTF.

This chain uses TRBV6-5 with TRBJ2-1; no clear D. Germline V gene data show CDR1 as MNHEY and CDR2 as SVGAGI. CDR3 length equals 15 residues. Between the trimmed V and J ends, which lost 0 bases and 9 bases, there was a span of 15 bases. DNA for the CDR3: TGTGCCAGCAGTTACTCCAATCTAGGGTCAGGTGAGCAGTTCTTC. Residues: CASSYSNLGSGEQFF.

This chain joins TRBV27 and TRBJ1-1; D is perhaps TRBD1 (6 bases). V dropped 7 bases and J dropped 5 bases, with 17 bases sitting between them. Germline V gene data show CDR1 as MNHEY and CDR2 as SMNVEV (reference sequence). The CDR3 runs to 14 residues. DNA of the CDR3: TGTGCCAGCACTTTGGGGAGGGGGGGTACTGAAGCTTTCTTT. Translated, it gives CASTLGRGGTEAFF.

The chain combines TRBV30 with TRBJ2-6; 7 bases are a match to TRBD1. CDR1 and CDR2 (germline): GTSNPN, SVGIG (reference sequence). V dropped 0 bases and J dropped 4; count of bases not matched to a gene: 3. This CDR3 region has 15 residues. CDR3: CAWSVGGSGANVLTF. The DNA for the CDR3 is TGTGCCTGGAGTGTAGGGGGCTCCGGGGCCAACGTCCTGACTTTC.

The rearrangement uses TRBV29-1 and TRBJ2-1, with 7 bases that match TRBD1. J gave up 5 bases and V 6 bases, and 7 bases lay outside the gene matches. The CDR3 spans 13 residues. Germline V gene data show CDR1 as SQVTM and CDR2 as ANQGSEA. CDR3 DNA: TGCAGCGTCTTGACGACAGGGCACAATGAGCAGTTCTTC. The encoded protein is CSVLTTGHNEQFF.

This CDR3 is CASGDRTLYGYTF. In DNA form, the CDR3 reads TGTGCCAGCGGGGACAGGACCCTCTATGGCTACACCTTC. The rearrangement uses TRBV27 and TRBJ1-2; 8 positions match TRBD1. This CDR3 is 13 amino acids long. V was clipped by 8 bases and J by 4 bases; unmatched bases: 6. Germline V gene sequence: CDR1 MNHEY, CDR2 SMNVEV (reference sequence).

This rearrangement joins TRBV6-1 to TRBJ2-7, with TRBD2 identical over 9 bases. J was trimmed by 5 bases and V by 7 bases; bases with no gene match: 12. Germline V CDR1 and CDR2: MNHNS, SASEGT. This CDR3 contains 15 residues. CDR3 protein: CASIPLSGSMDEQYF. The CDR3 DNA is TGTGCCAGCATTCCCCTTAGCGGGAGTATGGACGAGCAGTACTTC.